This TCR beta chain was captured by sequencing in a study of T cell changes during pregnancy in multiple sclerosis. The germline V gene has CDR1 SGHTA and CDR2 FQGTGA. With V trimmed by 4 bases and J by 11 bases, 12 bases remained unmatched. This CDR3 region has 15 residues. Only in-frame clones appear in the TCRdb table, and some are missing; sequencing was by immunoSEQ multiplex PCR. The table records tens of thousands of clones, about 93% of them present only once. This receptor was identified in a female donor with multiple sclerosis, enrolled in a pregnancy study. Sequencing was performed on peripheral blood, taken in the first trimester of pregnancy. This chain links TRBV7-3 with TRBJ2-1; TRBD2 aligns across 9 bases. CDR3 region: CASSSRASGEGKQFF. CDR3 DNA: TGTGCCAGCAGCTCTAGGGCTAGCGGGGAGGGGAAGCAGTTCTTC.